These 6 T cell receptor beta chains were sequenced from one sample in a study of cytomegalovirus exposure and HLA in healthy donors. With 60 Vbeta and 13 Jbeta primers, the PCR was carried out. Libraries were prepared by immunoSEQ multiplex PCR; TCRdb keeps only in-frame clonotypes and omits some of them. The sample has 100,000 to 150,000 clones, 65% to 80% seen once; the top ten hold roughly 3.1%. The sequencing sample was made of PBMCs. The receptor source for this set is a man aged 30 to 39 in good health and CMV-seronegative.

The chain couples TRBV7-2 to TRBJ2-2; D unresolved. Germline lookup yields CDR1 SGHTA and CDR2 FQGNSA. This CDR3 has 13 residues. The V end lost 4 bases, the J end lost 6 bases, and 9 bases lay between the germline ends. This chain's CDR3 is CASSSGNSGELFF. CDR3 nucleotides: TGTGCCAGCAGCTCCGGTAACTCCGGGGAGCTGTTTTTT.

The chain employs TRBV7-9 and TRBJ1-2, with 12 positions matching TRBD1. This CDR3 contains 15 residues. V lost 5 bases and J lost 6; bases outside the gene matches: 7. The germline CDR1 and CDR2 sequences are SEHNR and FQNEAQ (reference sequence). This chain's CDR3 is CASSLTRDRGHGYTF. In DNA form, the CDR3 reads TGTGCCAGCAGCCTAACTCGGGACAGGGGGCATGGCTACACCTTC.

The chain links TRBV15 to TRBJ1-2; 7 positions match TRBD1. Germline-derived CDR1 and CDR2 are LNHNV and YYDKDF (reference sequence). This CDR3 contains 14 residues. Trimming took 5 bases from V and 3 from J; bases not matched to a gene: 6. DNA of the CDR3: TGTGCCACCAGCTTCCGACAGGGCGACTATGGCTACACCTTC. This sequence encodes CATSFRQGDYGYTF.

A few counts support this clone. The rearrangement joins TRBV27 to TRBJ1-2, with D maybe TRBD1 (5 bases). V lost 8 bases to trimming and J lost 6 bases, with 22 bases between them. This CDR3 comprises 15 residues. The germline V gene has CDR1 MNHEY and CDR2 SMNVEV (reference sequence). CDR3 residues: CASGEMGLSPNGYTF. The DNA for the CDR3 is TGTGCCAGCGGGGAGATGGGACTCTCACCCAATGGCTACACCTTC.

This chain connects TRBV2 to TRBJ2-3; D may be TRBD1 (6 bases). V shed 5 bases and J shed 2 bases, with 11 bases lying between them. The CDR3 extends over 14 amino acids. The V gene's germline CDR1 is SNHLY and CDR2 FYNNEI. This CDR3 reads CASSTGSFTDTQYF. The CDR3 nucleotides are TGTGCCAGCAGTACAGGGAGTTTCACAGATACGCAGTATTTT. Looking up the rest from reference TRBV2 and TRBJ2-3 gives the full variable domain: EPEVTQTPSHQVTQMGQEVILRCVPISNHLYFYWYRQILGQKVEFLVSFYNNEISEKSEIFDDQFSVERPDGSNFTLKIRSTKLEDSAMYFCASSTGSFTDTQYFGPGTRLTVL.

The chain links TRBV18 to TRBJ1-5; possible D gene TRBD1, 6 bases. The CDR3 spans 16 residues. Germline loops: CDR1 KGHSH, CDR2 LQKENI. V was cut by 3 bases and J by 3 bases, with 15 bases left in between. As DNA, the CDR3 is TGTGCCAGCTCACCTTCTATTACAGGGAACAATCAGCCCCAGCATTTT. Translating it yields CASSPSITGNNQPQHF.